This TCR beta chain was recorded in a study of cytomegalovirus exposure and HLA in healthy donors (dated by TCRdb to 2016 to 2017). With regard to the full study: An earlier analysis of roughly 500 of the donors reported approximately 280 Gb of sequence data and 117 million unique TCR beta sequences obtained from 180 million or so T cells. Four or five DR-DQ haplotypes were handled as single units for association and clustering because linkage in the cohort was strong. In a later genetic analysis, genome-wide SNP genotypes for about 60% of the 666 donors were used, and that subset was treated as a discovery cohort. The study aimed to test whether cataloging public T cell receptors could reveal signatures of past pathogen exposure. Along with the approximately 650-subject first cohort, a separate validation cohort of 120 different subjects was used. To predict cytomegalovirus infection status, the study brought together high-throughput TCR immunosequencing, statistical association of individual TCRs with disease status, and machine learning. On average, over 200,000 unique TCR beta nucleotide sequences were sequenced per donor among about 400 genotyped donors of the cohort, with 15% to 20% of those sequences being non-productive. Typing coverage varied by locus: roughly 629-630 donors for A, B, C, DRB1 and DQB1; about 520 for DQA1; about 600 for DPA1; some 470 for DPB1. All discovery cohort repertoires had been generated using a single sequencing platform. Donor age, sex, ethnicity and CMV serostatus were compiled together with the repertoire data. HLA typing included class I and class II loci at four-digit resolution. In an earlier analysis of 550 to 700 of the donors, high-throughput TCR beta sequencing was used to judge whether each TCR beta V gene segment behaved as functional or pseudogenic. Among the roughly 370 genotyped donors, approximately 76% belonged to the genetic ancestry cluster associated with self-reported Caucasian donors. The later analysis used no new phenotypic data to find candidate immune exposures, relying instead on TCR beta sequences and their occurrence across donors. The study profiled the T cell repertoires of hundreds of subjects by immunosequencing and related them to cytomegalovirus serostatus. Approximately 300 gigabases of sequencing data and around 80 million unique TCR sequences made up an early release that covered approximately 650 HLA-typed donors. A later analysis re-examined previously published TCR beta repertoires from about 670 donors and added high-resolution HLA genotyping to investigate patterns of TCR occurrence. Study-level results and caveats: Because counts were too low, around 17 rarely observed V segments, including chromosome 9 orphons, were left out of the earlier analysis of several hundred of the donors. A later analysis found that HLA-associated TCR beta chains were more clonally expanded and had lower generation probabilities than equally common non-associated chains. In a later analysis, several top co-occurrence clusters were reported to appear linked to parvovirus B19, influenza, CMV and Epstein-Barr virus. When HLA alleles, especially DR and DQ, strongly co-occurred, TCR associations were difficult to assign to individual alleles. Presence/absence analyses assumed roughly uniform sequencing depth across donors, an assumption that may not hold. At a false discovery rate of 0.05, a later analysis linked under 20,000 TCR beta sequences to specific HLA alleles. The classifier was reported to diagnose cytomegalovirus status with high specificity and sensitivity in both the original cohort and the validation cohort. HLA typing was unavailable for some donors at each locus, so association tests used only the typed subset. A few of the identified cytomegalovirus-associated TCR beta chains were confirmed in vitro to be specific for cytomegalovirus antigens. The cohort was sequenced for TCR beta chains only, and without alpha or paired-chain data the features that could be detected were limited. A later genetic analysis reported fewer N-insertions in productive TCRs among donors in an Asian-associated ancestry cluster than the roughly 670-donor mean. Correlated functional status among segregating V segments might reflect linkage disequilibrium, but an unknown experimental factor could not be ruled out. A further reported finding was that TCR beta sequences accurately predicted the HLA-A and HLA-B alleles for most subjects in the first cohort. Broadly in line with IMGT annotations, most TCR beta V segments showed up in productive rearrangements about 90% or about 30% of the time in an earlier analysis of approximately 600 of the donors. The study listed 150 to 200 TCR beta chains as associated with cytomegalovirus. A cluster of highly shared sequence variants was judged likely to represent a technical artifact of the sequencing pipeline. Most TCR sequences were seen in very few donors, while some public TCRs were found in many individuals. Immune exposure information for the cohort was limited to CMV serostatus. According to a later analysis, most CMV-associated TCR beta chains appeared to be HLA-restricted, and the HLA associations seemed to be driven largely by CMV exposure. The 87-base-pair reads could not distinguish some IMGT-functional V segments, including TRBV6-2 and TRBV6-3, so those segments were excluded. A later genetic analysis associated a missense DCLRE1C variant with V-gene and J-gene trimming of TCR beta chains, and an independent cohort replicated the association. In a later analysis, TCR association rates were found to vary across HLA loci, with the most associated TCRs seen for DRB1 alleles and the fewest for HLA-C alleles. The authors suggested that the approach could potentially be generalized to other disease states and immunological phenotypes.

In regard to this clone: No cognate antigen has been identified for it. Base qualities are not provided; no much larger clone lies one nucleotide away.

The library relied on the immunoSEQ multiplex PCR assay. A mixture of 60 forward primers for TCR Vbeta segments and 13 reverse primers for TCR Jbeta segments was used in the multiplex PCR. Amplification of the CDR3 region of rearranged TCR beta genes was performed with a multiplex PCR assay on genomic DNA. The Illumina HiSeq System was used to sequence the amplified TCR beta libraries as 87-base-pair reads. Processing in the source paper ran as follows. In a later analysis, about 80 million unique TCR beta chains were counted across the 666 repertoires, and around 10 million of these chains were shared by at least two donors. A nearest-neighbor algorithm error-corrected the raw reads and collapsed the reads into unique sequences, merging closely related sequences to remove PCR and sequencing errors. Alignment of CDR3 sequences to IMGT reference sequences was used to assign V, D and J gene segments. For a sequence to be retained, a match of at least six nucleotides to both a V gene segment and a J gene segment was required. Rearrangements were classified as productive when the CDR3 lacked stop codons and remained in frame with V and J, and all other rearrangements were classified as non-productive. Following IMGT convention, CDR3 was defined as the stretch from the second conserved V-encoded cysteine to the conserved J-encoded phenylalanine. In an earlier analysis of more than 550 of the donors, sequences lacking an unambiguous match to a single V gene segment were excluded. An earlier analysis of 500 to 600 of the donors classified V segments as functional when productive rearrangements were above 56.7% and as segregating when the standard deviation between donors was above 5%. To diagnose cytomegalovirus status from the catalog of TCR beta chain sequences, a statistical classification framework was built. A later analysis assigned V and J genes by comparing TCR nucleotide sequences with IMGT/GENE-DB human TR gene sequences. A later analysis assigned CDR3 sequences and most-parsimonious VDJ recombination scenarios with the TCRdist pipeline. In a later analysis, every TCR beta chain was defined by the combination of its CDR3 amino acid sequence and its V-gene family, and reads without a unique V-gene family were dropped. A later analysis removed over 500 highly shared, low-generation-probability nucleotide sequences to deal with suspected cross-contamination and a sequencing artifact. A later analysis calculated a clonal expansion index for each public chain from normalized within-repertoire ranks of inferred template counts. In a later analysis, generation probabilities were computed using a VDJ recombination model fitted to out-of-frame rearrangements, and the results were checked against IGoR. Hypergeometric tests were used in a later analysis to score TCR-TCR, TCR-HLA and TCR-CMV co-occurrence, with a repertoire-size bias correction applied to the TCR pairs. To estimate false discovery rates, a later analysis permuted the HLA or CMV assignments 20 times. In a later analysis, co-occurring TCRs were grouped using DBSCAN, and TCRdist sequence similarity was added for clustering within HLA-allele-positive subsets. Repertoires with fewer than 30,000 or more than 120,000 public chains, plus five repertoires with anomalous nucleotide sharing, were excluded from co-occurrence clustering. The table was pulled from immuneACCESS by TCRdb, which kept in-frame rearrangements only. Such tables lose some clones; where checked, under half of the loss comes from unresolved V genes, and the rest has no known cause. V, J and clone size derive from that table, while D and trimming were established from the DNA sequence. In all, the sample holds 100,000 to 150,000 clones, and over 75% of those were seen once. The ten top clones hold around 13% of the sample.

In total, 500 to 700 healthy bone marrow donors made up the cohort. Cohort members were all nominally healthy when sampled, although unrecorded immune exposures were likely present. The donor was CMV seropositive and belonged to the group of a few hundred seropositive cohort members. Every donor gave a peripheral blood sample, and the peripheral blood mononuclear cells from that sample were used for TCR beta sequencing. The Qiagen DNeasy Blood Extraction Kit was used to extract genomic DNA from the blood cell samples. Sequences MNHEY (CDR1) and SVGAGI (CDR2) are obtained from the germline V gene. Taken from cysteine to phenylalanine, the CDR3 has 15 residues. Only the CDR3 DNA is retained, 45 bases long and in frame from the first base. V is trimmed back by 0 bases and J by 4 bases, and the junction contains 3 bases that no gene match accounts for.

The sequenced material came from PBMCs. The TCR was taken from a woman aged 40 to 50 in good health and CMV-seropositive. The chain joins TRBV6-5 to TRBJ2-1, and TRBD2 aligns with 7 junction nucleotides. Here the CDR3 is given as CASSYSSGPYNEQFF. The bases are TGTGCCAGCAGTTACTCTAGCGGGCCTTACAATGAGCAGTTCTTC.